This T cell receptor (beta chain) emerged from a study of blood T cell repertoires in COVID-19. The CDR3 covers 14 residues. Trimming left V 4 bases short and J 2 bases short, with 6 bases between. Germline assignment: CDR1 SGHAT and CDR2 FQNNGV. Assay used: immunoSEQ multiplex PCR; TCRdb lists only in-frame clones, some missing. The sample holds about 71,000 clones; about 85% are singletons and the top ten take 4.5% to 5.5%. This clonotype originated in an elderly man with acute or convalescent COVID-19. Sequencing was performed on peripheral blood. The chain couples TRBV11-2 to TRBJ2-6; possibly TRBD1 for D (5 bases). The CDR3: CASSSRAGANVLTF. The CDR3 nucleotides read TGTGCCAGCAGCTCCAGGGCTGGGGCCAACGTCCTGACTTTC.